This TCR beta chain appears in the sequencing data of a study of shared clonotypes between healthy human individuals (dated by TCRdb to about 2020). Describing the broader study: Three men and a couple of women, aged 18 to 49 years, made up the cohort. To increase sequencing depth and limit assay-specific biases, different laboratories used diverse techniques to prepare libraries and sequence TCR repertoires. Leukapheresis yielded between about 0.85 and 9.5 billion PBMCs per donor. For each donor, three plates each were used for CD4 naive and CD4 memory, two plates were used for CD8 naive, and one plate was used for CD8 memory. Blood TCR repertoires of a handful of healthy adults were deeply sequenced to estimate repertoire size and the extent of clonotype sharing between individuals.

Donors were healthy HIV-negative adults with no recently reported acute infections or vaccinations. Every donor was a Caucasian adult residing in Nashville, Tennessee, USA. CD4+ T cells were enriched by magnetic negative selection; naive cells were then positively selected on CD45RA, and the negative fraction formed the memory subset. Blood was obtained by leukapheresis, after which PBMCs were separated by Ficoll-Histopaque density gradient centrifugation and cryopreserved in liquid nitrogen vapor phase. Analytical flow cytometry was used to check the purity and quantity of every magnetically sorted T cell population. From each sorted fraction, genomic DNA was isolated and quantified by UV absorbance on a Nanodrop 2000c. About this clone itself: The antigen it binds to is not known. The input lacks base qualities; no much larger clone sits a single base away.

Overall results and qualifications from the work: Only blood was sampled, and tissue TCR repertoires likely differ from those in blood. Based on pairwise subsampling, the degree of clonotype sharing among donors was expected to be affected by sequencing depth. The genetic and exposure-history diversity represented was limited by the small number of donors. Clonotypes shared by all four sorted-subset donors showed higher generation probabilities than non-shared clonotypes. When a handful of donors were compared, the shared fraction of clonotypes was roughly 5% for naive CD4, around 3.5% for naive CD8, more than 2% for memory CD4, and 0.35% to 0.5% for memory CD8. Naive subsets generally had larger estimated clonotype richness than memory subsets did. Even with the large sequencing depth, rarefaction of the sorted-subset datasets indicated that sequencing was incomplete.

TCR CDR3 regions were amplified from genomic DNA by multiplex PCR using the deep immunoSEQ assay. Genomic DNA extracted from each cell subset was distributed evenly over all wells of several immunoSEQ 96-well plates, and each plate served as one replicate. Each replicate PCR for sorted subsets received approximately 200 ng genomic DNA, equal to about 30,000 T cell genomes. Purified libraries were measured with a Qubit 3.0 fluorometer, size-checked on a Bioanalyzer 2100, and measured again with the KAPA Library Quantification kit. Each immunoSEQ 96-well plate was sequenced on its own single-read 150-cycle Illumina NextSeq 550 flow cell. Turning to the authors' computational methods: The immunoSEQ output contained only junctional sequences without quality scores, so filtering could not match that applied to full-length reads. Sequences were annotated with PyIR, a Python wrapper for IgBLAST v1.9, and V/J genes and CDR3 were assigned using IMGT germline references. Reads were removed for weak V/J assignments (E-value above 1e-6), missing CDR3, stop codons, out-of-frame junctions, or ambiguous translated residues. V3J clonotypes were defined as sequences sharing the same inferred V gene, J gene, and CDR3 amino acid sequence. Percentage overlap between repertoires was computed as shared unique clonotypes divided by the size of the smaller repertoire. RTK rarefaction, the Chao1 estimator, and Recon v2.1 estimates of unobserved clonotypes were used to assess repertoire richness. For all TCRbeta clonotypes obtained by the gDNA method from a few donors, generation probabilities were computed with OLGA. The table was pulled from immuneACCESS by TCRdb, which kept in-frame rearrangements only. Such tables lose some clones; where checked, under half of the loss comes from unresolved V genes, and the rest has no known cause. That table supplies the V and J calls and clone size; D and trimming were determined from the DNA. This sample holds 1 million to 1.3 million clones; roughly 74% were observed only once. Roughly 0.65% of the sample rests with the top ten.

Including cysteine and phenylalanine, the CDR3 has 15 amino acids. Here the CDR3 DNA is all that survives: 45 bases in frame from base 1. CDR1 and CDR2, looked up from the germline V gene (reference sequence), are MNHEY and SMNVEV. Deletion took 3 bases off V and 1 base off J, with a span of 11 bases between the germline ends. Specimen: memory CD4+ T cells from PBMCs. The meaning of the sample's cell subset or site label: CD45RA-negative fraction. This TCR derives from a man between 18 and 35 years old in good health. Some clones in this sample may be carry-over from other donors' samples. Recombination linked TRBV27 to TRBJ2-3; possibly the D gene is TRBD1, per 5 matching bases. The CDR3 has the sequence CASSLGQIRTDTQYF. The DNA sequence is TGTGCCAGCAGTTTGGGGCAGATCCGCACAGATACGCAGTATTTT.